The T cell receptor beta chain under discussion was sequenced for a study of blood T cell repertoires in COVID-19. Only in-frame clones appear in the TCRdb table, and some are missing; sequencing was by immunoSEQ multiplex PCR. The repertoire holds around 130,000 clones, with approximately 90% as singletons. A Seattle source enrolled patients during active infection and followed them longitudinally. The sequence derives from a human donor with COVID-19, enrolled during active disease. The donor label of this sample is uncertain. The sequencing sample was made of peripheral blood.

CDR3 amino acids: CASSSGRQPSRTWEDGYTF. DNA of the CDR3: TGTGCCAGCAGCTCCGGACGCCAGCCTTCTCGAACCTGGGAGGATGGCTACACCTTC. The chain is built from TRBV12-1 and TRBJ1-2. TRBV12-1 is noted as a pseudogene. The CDR3 extends over 19 amino acids.